This entry is about one T cell receptor beta chain. This specimen comes from a study of blood T cell repertoires in COVID-19. Overall study context: Some COVID-19 samples were acute and others convalescent; all came from the United States, Italy and Spain.

In the original processing: Estimation of nucleated cell counts relied on the amplification of reference gene primers. Assay: immunoSEQ multiplex PCR; the TCRdb copy retains only in-frame clones and omits some. Clonal size and the V and J genes are those of that table, whereas D and trimming came from the DNA. The repertoire consists of 170,000 or so clones, with over 70% occurring once and the leading ten covering 2.5% to 3.5%. CDR1 and CDR2 (germline): SEHNR, FQNEAQ (reference sequence). The V end was cut by 4 bases, the J end by 0 bases, with 10 bases between. The CDR3 consists of 15 residues. Specimen: peripheral blood. This chain links TRBV7-9 with TRBJ2-1; maybe TRBD1 (6 bases). This sequence originates from a woman between 55 and 75 years old with acute or convalescent COVID-19. Here the CDR3 DNA reads TGTGCCAGCAGCTCAACAGGGAGCTCCTACAATGAGCAGTTCTTC. This encodes CASSSTGSSYNEQFF.